A single T cell receptor beta chain is shown here with its context. These data come from a study of T cell changes during pregnancy in multiple sclerosis. Here immunoSEQ multiplex PCR was the method, and the copy in TCRdb shows in-frame clones only, minus some. Of 85,000 to 130,000 clones detected, over 85% appear once; the ten largest clones hold more than 0.95%. The CDR3 spans 16 residues. The material was peripheral blood, obtained in the second trimester of pregnancy. The source is a female donor with multiple sclerosis, enrolled in a pregnancy study. The chain is built from TRBV21-1 and TRBJ2-7; TRBD1 is the table's D call and was not checked against the DNA. TRBV21-1 has pseudogene status. The CDR3 coding sequence is TGTGCCAGCAGCATAACCCCGGACAGGGGGCATCTCGAGCAGTACTTC. Its protein is CASSITPDRGHLEQYF.